Here is one T cell receptor (beta chain) with its context. This table comes from immunoSEQ multiplex PCR, and its TCRdb copy is limited to in-frame clones, with some not included. Among 190,000 or so clones, about 90% were seen once, and the ten largest hold 0.6% to 0.8%. This CDR3 has 14 amino acids. Germline lookup yields CDR1 SEHNR and CDR2 FQNEAQ (reference sequence). The V segment lost 7 bases and the J segment 5 bases; nucleotides outside the gene matches: 7. The data originate from a study of blood T cell repertoires in COVID-19. On the study more broadly: There were acute and convalescent COVID-19 samples, and they came from the United States, Italy and Spain.

The J gene is TRBJ2-2, the V gene TRBV7-9, with 7 positions matching TRBD2. The clonotype comes from a man aged 50 or older with acute or convalescent COVID-19. Sequencing used peripheral blood. The CDR3 nucleotides are TGTGCCAGCACCCCTTGGGAGGGAACCGGGGAGCTGTTTTTT. The encoded protein is CASTPWEGTGELFF.